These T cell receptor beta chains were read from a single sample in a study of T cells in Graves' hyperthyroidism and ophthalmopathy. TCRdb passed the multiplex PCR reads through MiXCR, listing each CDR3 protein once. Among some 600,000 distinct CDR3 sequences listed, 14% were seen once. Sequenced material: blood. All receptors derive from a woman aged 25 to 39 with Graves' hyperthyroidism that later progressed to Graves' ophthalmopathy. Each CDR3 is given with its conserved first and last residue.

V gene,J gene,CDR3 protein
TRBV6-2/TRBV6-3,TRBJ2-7,CASSRGAGVNEQYF
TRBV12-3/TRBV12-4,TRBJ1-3,CASTGLVSGNTIYF
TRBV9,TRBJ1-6,CASSSGGQGFYNSPLHF
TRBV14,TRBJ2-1,CASSQRAWQGSYNEQFF
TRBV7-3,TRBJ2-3,CASSSEAYLAGGTDTQYF
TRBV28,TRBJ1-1,CASSFGRGQAEAFF
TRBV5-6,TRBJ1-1,CASHLNTEAFF
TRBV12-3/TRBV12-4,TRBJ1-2,CASSSGTLGYTF
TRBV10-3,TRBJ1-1,CAISESGRQNTEAFF
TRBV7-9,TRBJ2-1,CASSSSGDRGHEQFF
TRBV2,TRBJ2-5,CASTLGQRETQYF
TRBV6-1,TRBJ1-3,CASSLIRDGSGNTIYF
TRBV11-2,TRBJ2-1,CASSSGTSGINEQFF
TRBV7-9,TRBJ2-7,CASSPRDRVNYEQYF
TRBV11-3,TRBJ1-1,CASSLEGSATEAFF
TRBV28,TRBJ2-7,CASSSTGGTREQYF
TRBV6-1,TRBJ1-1,CASSETPFGFAEAFF
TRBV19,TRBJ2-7,CASSTSLDRSYEQYF
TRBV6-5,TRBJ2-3,CASSYSSIADPSTDTQYF
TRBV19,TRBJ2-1,CASSSGTVQFF
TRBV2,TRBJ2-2,CASSAASGTGELFF
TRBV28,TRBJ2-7,CASSWASGVEQYF
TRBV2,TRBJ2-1,CASTQRETYNEQFF
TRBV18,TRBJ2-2,CASSRAASGRFGTGELFF
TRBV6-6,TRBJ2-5,CASSYSLTRETQYF
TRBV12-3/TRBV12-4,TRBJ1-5,CASSLGLGRSFNQPQHF
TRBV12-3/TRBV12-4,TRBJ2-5,CASSFEGAWETQYF
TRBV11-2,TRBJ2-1,CASSFGEREFSYNEQFF
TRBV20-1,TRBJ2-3,CSARAPTGTDTQYF
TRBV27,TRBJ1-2,CASSDSWYGYTF
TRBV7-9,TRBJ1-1,CATQTGSSTEAFF
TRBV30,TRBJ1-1,CAWSVQLGGTEAFF
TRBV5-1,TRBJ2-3,CASSPRGPGGPDTQYF
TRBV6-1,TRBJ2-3,CASTSETSSVTTDTQYF
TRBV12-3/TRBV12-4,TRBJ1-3,CASSRSTVLVGNTIYF
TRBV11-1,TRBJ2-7,CASSLERPAYEQYF
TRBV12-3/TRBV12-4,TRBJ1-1,CASSFSDRGYAFF
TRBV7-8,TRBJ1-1,CASSLVGTGPNTEAFF
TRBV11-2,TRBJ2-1,CASSLVQTRSGEQFF
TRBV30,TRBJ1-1,CAWSAGTGGTEAFF
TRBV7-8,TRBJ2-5,CASSRQGAVQQETQYF
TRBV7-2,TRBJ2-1,CASRYPGTGGEQFF
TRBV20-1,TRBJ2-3,CSARERFSTDTQYF
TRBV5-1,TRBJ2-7,CASSLWDGSYEQYF
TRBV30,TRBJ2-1,CAWSLTSGRASYNEQFF
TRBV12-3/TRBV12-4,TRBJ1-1,CASSHPGQGRYTEAFF
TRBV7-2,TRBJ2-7,CASSSGLGREQYF
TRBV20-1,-,CSAVGHNEQYF
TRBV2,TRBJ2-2,CASSVTRDTGELFF
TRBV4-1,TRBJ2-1,CASSQADFSSYNEQFF
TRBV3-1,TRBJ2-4,CASATGSKNIQYF
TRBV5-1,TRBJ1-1,CASSLRPGQGANEAFF
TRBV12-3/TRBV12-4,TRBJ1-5,CASSFFRGYQPQHF
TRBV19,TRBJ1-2,CASSPGSDYGYTF
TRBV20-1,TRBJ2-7,CSADTSGLSYEQYF